This T cell receptor (beta chain) was documented in a study of beta chain features in type 1 diabetes. Findings and limits, study-wide: Patients and controls would be equally affected if PCR favored shorter templates. In all four CD4+ subsets, TCRB CDR3 length was significantly, moderately reduced in type 1 diabetes. Insertions were fewer and deletions more numerous at VDJ junctions in type 1 diabetes patients.

The purity of all sorted populations exceeded 98%. About this clone itself: Antigen unknown.

Expressed TCRB transcripts were sequenced, since all the RNA that had been isolated was reverse transcribed. Repertoires were generated with immunoSEQ multiplex PCR, while TCRdb's copy carries only in-frame clones and drops some. Of hundreds of thousands of clones in the sample, more than 13% were seen once. Sequencing was done on a sample of naive CD4+ T cells from blood. The source is a man aged 18 to 29 with type 1 diabetes.

The CDR3 DNA sequence: TGTGCCAGCACACCCGGGGCAGGGGGCGTCCAGCCCCAGCATTTT. The encoded protein is CASTPGAGGVQPQHF. The chain carries TRBV7-8 and TRBJ1-5, with 8 bases lining up with TRBD1. The CDR3 length is 15 residues. Germline V gene sequence: CDR1 SGHVS, CDR2 FQNEAQ. The V and J ends lost 7 bases and 7 bases, in that order; junction bases with no gene match: 12.